This is a list of T cell receptor beta chains from one sample in a study of blood T cells in healthy people across ages. MiXCR was run by TCRdb on the 5' RACE reads, yielding one entry per CDR3 protein. The profile shows 1,500,000 or so distinct CDR3 sequences, 59% of them singletons. The sequenced sample consisted of blood. All receptors derive from a man between 18 and 29 years old in good health. Each CDR3 is given with its conserved first and last residue. Size values are once, few and many counts, or a class for expanded clones, and some rows have none.

size: .
J: TRBJ2-3
V: TRBV24-1
CDR3: CATRGEITDTQYF

size: few
J: TRBJ2-3
V: TRBV15
CDR3: CATRTNLTDTQYF

size: few
J: TRBJ2-4
V: TRBV29-1
CDR3: CSVEFNWTSGLIQYF

size: few
J: TRBJ1-2
V: TRBV4-3
CDR3: CASSQEYGFGGIGYGYTF

size: .
J: TRBJ1-2
V: TRBV29-1
CDR3: CSVQGSAGENYGYTF

size: few
J: TRBJ2-7
V: TRBV7-9
CDR3: CASRPGGRDYSYEQYF

size: .
J: TRBJ1-4
V: TRBV4-1
CDR3: CASSQEGRNTRVNEKLFF

size: .
J: TRBJ1-2
V: TRBV5-1
CDR3: CASSLFGEVSQAGYTF

size: .
J: TRBJ1-2
V: TRBV28
CDR3: CASSLEQISPFYFYGYTF

size: .
J: TRBJ2-7
V: TRBV4-1
CDR3: CASSQDRGKAYEQYF

size: .
J: TRBJ2-1
V: TRBV20-1
CDR3: CSARVMEAGGRAYNEQFF

size: .
J: TRBJ1-2
V: TRBV29-1
CDR3: CSAIAGTGELGNYGYTF

size: .
J: TRBJ2-1
V: TRBV2
CDR3: CASSYDTSSYNEQFF

size: .
J: TRBJ2-1
V: TRBV6-5
CDR3: CASSYETTSGRGEQFF

size: .
J: TRBJ1-4
V: TRBV4-1
CDR3: CASSQEGQGIGEKLFF

size: .
J: TRBJ2-3
V: TRBV4-1
CDR3: CASSQGPEVENTQYF

size: .
J: TRBJ2-5
V: TRBV4-1
CDR3: CASSESPSLAGEYF

size: few
J: TRBJ2-3
V: TRBV4-3
CDR3: CASSQGLAGPRDTQYF

size: .
J: TRBJ2-3
V: TRBV2
CDR3: CASSPGAVYTQYF

size: .
J: TRBJ1-1
V: TRBV11-2
CDR3: CASSHHQGRSVHTEAFF

size: .
J: TRBJ1-2
V: TRBV4-1
CDR3: CASSNQVSYGYTF

size: once
J: TRBJ1-2
V: TRBV13
CDR3: CASSLEGGEFDGYTF

size: .
J: TRBJ2-7
V: TRBV27
CDR3: CASSPTGISTWEQYF

size: few
J: TRBJ2-3
V: TRBV10-3
CDR3: CAIMGIRTTDTQYF

size: few
J: TRBJ2-1
V: TRBV7-9
CDR3: CASSFGSGIFEQFF

size: .
J: .
V: TRBV10-3
CDR3: CAISESPDTSYEQYF

size: .
J: TRBJ1-2
V: TRBV4-3
CDR3: CASSQAGRTGIYGYTF

size: .
J: TRBJ2-5
V: TRBV3-1
CDR3: CASSPVRGDWRTQYF

size: .
J: TRBJ2-5
V: TRBV20-1
CDR3: CSAGDSQETQYF

size: .
J: TRBJ2-3
V: TRBV7-9
CDR3: CASSSSITTRTSTDTQYF

size: .
J: TRBJ2-1
V: TRBV5-1
CDR3: CASKAGAGGVEQFF

size: .
J: TRBJ2-3
V: TRBV7-2
CDR3: CASSWGLVDTDTQYF

size: few
J: TRBJ2-7
V: TRBV10-3
CDR3: CAISESIAYEQYF

size: .
J: .
V: TRBV24-1
CDR3: CATSRTSGSYNEQYF

size: .
J: TRBJ2-7
V: TRBV3-1
CDR3: CASSQVALAGGPISNEQYF

size: .
J: TRBJ2-3
V: TRBV5-1
CDR3: CASSSPGLFRTDTQYF

size: .
J: TRBJ1-6
V: TRBV28
CDR3: CASSLVAREDSPLHF

size: few
J: TRBJ2-5
V: TRBV20-1
CDR3: CSLSGGAETQYF

size: once
J: TRBJ2-3
V: TRBV4-2
CDR3: CASSQEDQIQYASTDTQYF

size: few
J: TRBJ2-7
V: TRBV4-1
CDR3: CASSPLGEGNEQYF

size: once
J: TRBJ1-4
V: TRBV12-3/TRBV12-4
CDR3: CASSFLQGLNEKLFF

size: .
J: TRBJ2-5
V: TRBV27
CDR3: CASSHYGTGMETQYF

size: few
J: TRBJ2-3
V: TRBV7-9
CDR3: CASSPPPAGYAAGTDTQYF

size: .
J: TRBJ2-1
V: TRBV10-3
CDR3: CAISGGSSKGGGYNEQFF

size: .
J: TRBJ2-5
V: TRBV29-1
CDR3: CSVKYRGYDERYF

size: .
J: TRBJ1-4
V: TRBV4-3
CDR3: CASSQTRAALEKLFF

size: .
J: TRBJ2-5
V: TRBV5-1
CDR3: CASVKTGQETQYF

size: .
J: TRBJ2-7
V: TRBV29-1
CDR3: CSVLEPGQVTWEQYF

size: .
J: TRBJ2-5
V: TRBV6-5
CDR3: CASSRGESGQQETQYF

size: .
J: TRBJ1-2
V: TRBV12-3/TRBV12-4
CDR3: CASSPNPRGYNYGYTF